These T cell receptor beta chains were read from a single sample in a study of Ad26.COV2.S vaccination and SARS-CoV-2 variants. Sequenced by immunoSEQ multiplex PCR; TCRdb stores in-frame clones only, minus some. The sample carries about 410,000 clones, about 90% recorded once. The sequencing here drew on peripheral blood, taken in a trial of Ad26.COV2.S vaccine versus placebo. The receptor set was obtained from a person aged 18-65 years who received the Ad26.COV2.S COVID-19 vaccine or a placebo. The CDR3 runs from the conserved cysteine through the conserved F or W. Each record gives: J gene, V gene, D gene, clone size, CDR3 DNA, CDR3 protein. The D gene is left open where the match is weak. A row's size may be missing; if present it is once, few, many or a size class.

J: TRBJ1-1; V: TRBV4-3; D: -; size: -; DNA: TGCGCCAGCAGCCAAGTTTTGGGGGGCGACGCTTTCTTT; CDR3: CASSQVLGGDAFF
J: TRBJ2-1; V: TRBV2; D: TRBD2; size: -; DNA: TGTGCCAGCATCCCGGCTAGCGGGGTTGGCAATGAGCAGTTCTTC; CDR3: CASIPASGVGNEQFF
J: TRBJ2-7; V: TRBV27; D: -; size: -; DNA: TGTGCCAGCAGTTACTCCCACCTCTACGAGCAGTACTTC; CDR3: CASSYSHLYEQYF
J: TRBJ1-6; V: TRBV6-1; D: -; size: once; DNA: TGTGCCAGCAGTGAAGCGGGGGGGTTTAGCTATAATTCACCCCTCCACTTT; CDR3: CASSEAGGFSYNSPLHF
J: TRBJ2-7; V: TRBV14; D: -; size: -; DNA: TGTGCCAGCAGCCCTACCAGGGCACCGGGGACCTACGAGCAGTACTTC; CDR3: CASSPTRAPGTYEQYF
J: TRBJ2-1; V: TRBV4-1; D: -; size: -; DNA: TGCGCCAGCAGCCTCCTGGCGGACGTATACAATGAGCAGTTCTTC; CDR3: CASSLLADVYNEQFF
J: TRBJ2-7; V: TRBV30; D: -; size: -; DNA: TGTGCCTGGAGTCCACATTCCTACGAGCAGTACTTC; CDR3: CAWSPHSYEQYF
J: TRBJ1-2; V: TRBV7-2; D: -; size: -; DNA: TGTGCCAGCAGCTTATTCGGGAGGGCGAGTGGCTACACCTTC; CDR3: CASSLFGRASGYTF
J: TRBJ1-6; V: TRBV3-1/TRBV3-2; D: -; size: -; DNA: TGTGCCAGCAGCCACAGGGGTTTGGTTTCACCCCTCCACTTT; CDR3: CASSHRGLVSPLHF
J: TRBJ1-2; V: TRBV12-5; D: TRBD1; size: -; DNA: TGTGCTAGTGGTTTGGTTGGACAGGTCTATGGCTACACCTTC; CDR3: CASGLVGQVYGYTF
J: TRBJ2-5; V: TRBV4-3; D: -; size: once; DNA: TGCGCCAGCAGCCAAGATCGGTGGGGATACCAAGAGACCCAGTACTTC; CDR3: CASSQDRWGYQETQYF
J: TRBJ1-2; V: TRBV11-2; D: -; size: -; DNA: TGTGCCTCCCCAGGGAACTATGGCTACACCTTC; CDR3: CASPGNYGYTF
J: TRBJ2-4; V: TRBV7-9; D: TRBD1; size: -; DNA: TGTGCCAGCAGCTTAGCGGGGGACAGGTCGCCTTTTCAGTACTTC; CDR3: CASSLAGDRSPFQYF
J: TRBJ2-2; V: TRBV10-3; D: TRBD1; size: -; DNA: TGTGCCATCAGTGGCACACTCCCGGGACAGGGGAACACCGGGGAGCTGTTTTTT; CDR3: CAISGTLPGQGNTGELFF
J: TRBJ1-2; V: TRBV5-6; D: TRBD1; size: -; DNA: TGTGCCAGCAGCTTTATAGGGACAGGGGGTGGCTACACCTTC; CDR3: CASSFIGTGGGYTF
J: TRBJ1-3; V: TRBV19; D: -; size: once; DNA: TGTGCCAGTAGTTACGGGCAGGGGACGGACACCATATATTTT; CDR3: CASSYGQGTDTIYF
J: TRBJ1-1; V: TRBV19; D: -; size: -; DNA: TGTGCCAGTAGTACTTCACGGATCCTAATGAACACTGAAGCTTTCTTT; CDR3: CASSTSRILMNTEAFF
J: TRBJ2-1; V: TRBV7-2; D: TRBD1; size: -; DNA: TGTGCCAGCAACTACGGACAGGGGGTTTACAATGAGCAGTTCTTC; CDR3: CASNYGQGVYNEQFF
J: TRBJ2-1; V: TRBV6-5; D: TRBD1; size: -; DNA: TGTGCCAGCAGTTATGAATGGACAGGGATTTACAATGAGCAGTTCTTC; CDR3: CASSYEWTGIYNEQFF
J: TRBJ2-3; V: TRBV28; D: TRBD2; size: -; DNA: TGTGCCAGCAGTCTAAGCGGGGTAGCGGGGGGCCAGGGGCAGTATTTT; CDR3: CASSLSGVAGGQGQYF
J: TRBJ2-3; V: TRBV9; D: TRBD1; size: -; DNA: TGTGCCAGCAGCGCGGGACAGAACCCAGATACGCAGTATTTT; CDR3: CASSAGQNPDTQYF
J: TRBJ1-1; V: TRBV7-9; D: -; size: -; DNA: TGTGCCAGCAGCTTAGGTCCCAGCACTGAAGCTTTCTTT; CDR3: CASSLGPSTEAFF
J: TRBJ2-5; V: TRBV19; D: TRBD2; size: -; DNA: TGTGCCAGTAGTATTACTAGCGGGGGCCAAGAGACCCAGTACTTC; CDR3: CASSITSGGQETQYF
J: TRBJ2-1; V: TRBV18; D: TRBD1; size: -; DNA: TGTGCCAGCTCGCGGCAAGGGGGCAGCTCCTACAATGAGCAGTTCTTC; CDR3: CASSRQGGSSYNEQFF
J: TRBJ2-5; V: TRBV6-5; D: -; size: once; DNA: TGTGCCAGCAGTTACGAACTACCACAAGAGACCCAGTACTTC; CDR3: CASSYELPQETQYF
J: TRBJ1-1; V: TRBV29-1; D: -; size: -; DNA: TGCAGCGTGGGGACGGTGAACACTGAAGCTTTCTTT; CDR3: CSVGTVNTEAFF
J: TRBJ1-2; V: TRBV6-5; D: -; size: -; DNA: TGTGCCAGCAGTTACCAACTTTCACCTAACTATGGCTACACCTTC; CDR3: CASSYQLSPNYGYTF
J: TRBJ1-1; V: TRBV6-6; D: -; size: -; DNA: TGTGCCAGCAGTTATTGGCAGGTAGAAACTGAAGCTTTCTTT; CDR3: CASSYWQVETEAFF
J: TRBJ2-3; V: TRBV14; D: TRBD1; size: -; DNA: TGTGCCAGCAGCCAAGGAGGGACAGGGAGAACGCAGTATTTT; CDR3: CASSQGGTGRTQYF
J: TRBJ1-5; V: TRBV18; D: TRBD1; size: -; DNA: TGTGCCAGCTCACCAGACTACAGGGGTGGAAAGCCCCAGCATTTT; CDR3: CASSPDYRGGKPQHF